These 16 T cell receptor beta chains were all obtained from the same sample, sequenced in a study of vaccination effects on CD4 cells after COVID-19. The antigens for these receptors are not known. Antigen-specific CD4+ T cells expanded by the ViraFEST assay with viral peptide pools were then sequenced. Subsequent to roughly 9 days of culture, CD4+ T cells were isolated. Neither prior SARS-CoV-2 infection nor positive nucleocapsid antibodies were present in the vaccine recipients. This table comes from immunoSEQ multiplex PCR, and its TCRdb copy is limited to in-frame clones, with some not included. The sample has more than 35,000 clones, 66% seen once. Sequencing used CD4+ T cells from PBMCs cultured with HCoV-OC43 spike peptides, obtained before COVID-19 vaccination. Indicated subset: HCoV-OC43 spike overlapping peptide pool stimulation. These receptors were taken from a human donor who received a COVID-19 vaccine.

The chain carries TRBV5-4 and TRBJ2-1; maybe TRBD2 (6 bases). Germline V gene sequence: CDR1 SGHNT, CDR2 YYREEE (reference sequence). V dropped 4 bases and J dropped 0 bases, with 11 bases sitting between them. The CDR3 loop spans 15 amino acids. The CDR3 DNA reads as TGTGCCAGCAGCCTGGACGGGAGCTCCTACAATGAGCAGTTCTTC. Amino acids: CASSLDGSSYNEQFF.

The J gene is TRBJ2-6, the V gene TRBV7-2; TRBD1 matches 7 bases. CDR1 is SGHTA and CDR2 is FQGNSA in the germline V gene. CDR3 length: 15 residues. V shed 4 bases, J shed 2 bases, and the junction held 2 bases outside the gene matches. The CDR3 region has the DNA TGTGCCAGCAGCTCTACAGGGGCTGGGGCCAACGTCCTGACTTTC. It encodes CASSSTGAGANVLTF.

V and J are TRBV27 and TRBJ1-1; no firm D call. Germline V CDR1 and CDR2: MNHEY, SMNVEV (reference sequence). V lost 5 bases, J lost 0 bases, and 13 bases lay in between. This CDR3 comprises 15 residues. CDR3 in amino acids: CASSLYDDMNTEAFF. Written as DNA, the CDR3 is TGTGCCAGCAGTCTATACGACGACATGAACACTGAAGCTTTCTTT.

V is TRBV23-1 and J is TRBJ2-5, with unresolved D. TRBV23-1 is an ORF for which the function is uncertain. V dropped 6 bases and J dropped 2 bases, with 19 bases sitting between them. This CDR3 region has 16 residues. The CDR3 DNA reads TGCGCCAGCAGGCGCCCTTACGCACGGGTGCAAGAGACCCAGTACTTC. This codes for CASRRPYARVQETQYF.

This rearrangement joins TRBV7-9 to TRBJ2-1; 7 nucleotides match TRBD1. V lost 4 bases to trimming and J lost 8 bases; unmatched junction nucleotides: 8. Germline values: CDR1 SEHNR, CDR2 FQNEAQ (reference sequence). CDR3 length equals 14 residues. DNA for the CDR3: TGTGCCAGCAGCTCACATCGGGACAGCGATGAGCAGTTCTTC. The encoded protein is CASSSHRDSDEQFF.

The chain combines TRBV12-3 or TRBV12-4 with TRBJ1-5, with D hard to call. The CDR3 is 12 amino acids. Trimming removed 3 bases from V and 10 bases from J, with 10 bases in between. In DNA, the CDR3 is TGTGCCAGCAGTTTTTCCTCGTCCCCCCAGCATTTT. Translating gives CASSFSSSPQHF.

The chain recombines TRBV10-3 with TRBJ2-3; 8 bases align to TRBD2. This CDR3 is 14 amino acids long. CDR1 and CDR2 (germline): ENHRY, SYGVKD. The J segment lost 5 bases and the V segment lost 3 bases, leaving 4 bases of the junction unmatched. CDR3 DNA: TGTGCCATCAGTGACAGCGGGGGTGAAGATACGCAGTATTTT. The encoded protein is CAISDSGGEDTQYF.

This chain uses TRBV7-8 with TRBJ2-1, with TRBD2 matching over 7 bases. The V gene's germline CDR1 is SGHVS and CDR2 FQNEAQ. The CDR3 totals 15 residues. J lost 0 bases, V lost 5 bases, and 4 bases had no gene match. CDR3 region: CASSRGRTSYNEQFF. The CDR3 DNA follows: TGTGCCAGCAGCCGCGGGAGAACCTCCTACAATGAGCAGTTCTTC.

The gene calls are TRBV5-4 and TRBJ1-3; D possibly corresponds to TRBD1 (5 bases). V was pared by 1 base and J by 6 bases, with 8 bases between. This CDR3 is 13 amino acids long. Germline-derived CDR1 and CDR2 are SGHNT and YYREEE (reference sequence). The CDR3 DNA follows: TGTGCCAGCAGCTTGCAGGGAATAAACACCATATATTTT. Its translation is CASSLQGINTIYF.

The CDR3, as DNA: TGTGCCAGCAGCCAAGTTCTCGTGGGGGGACATCAGCCCCAGCATTTT. Its protein is CASSQVLVGGHQPQHF. The genes are TRBV4-2 and TRBJ1-5; tentatively, D is TRBD1 (5 bases). This CDR3 has 16 amino acids. From germline, CDR1 is LGHNA and CDR2 YNFKEQ. V dropped 1 base and J dropped 5 bases, with 15 bases sitting between them.

As DNA, the CDR3 is TGTGCCAGTAGTATAAGCGCCGTCACTGAAGCTTTCTTT. Protein sequence: CASSISAVTEAFF. This chain joins TRBV19 and TRBJ1-1, with unresolved D. CDR1 is LNHDA, CDR2 SQIVND, per germline (reference sequence). The ends were cut back, 2 bases at V and 4 bases at J, with 8 bases in the middle. The CDR3 runs 13 residues.

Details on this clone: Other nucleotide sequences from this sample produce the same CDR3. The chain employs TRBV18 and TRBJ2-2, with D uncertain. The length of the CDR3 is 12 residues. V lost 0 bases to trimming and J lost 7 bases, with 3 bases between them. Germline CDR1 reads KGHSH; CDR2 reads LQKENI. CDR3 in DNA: TGTGCCAGCTCACCACCTAGCGGGGAGCTGTTTTTT. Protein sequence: CASSPPSGELFF.

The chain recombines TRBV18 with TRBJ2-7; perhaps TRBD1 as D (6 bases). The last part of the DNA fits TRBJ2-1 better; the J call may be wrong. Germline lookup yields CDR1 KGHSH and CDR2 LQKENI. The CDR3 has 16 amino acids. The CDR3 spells CASSPWTRGSYNEQFF. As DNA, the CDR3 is TGTGCCAGCTCACCTTGGACCAGGGGCTCCTACAATGAGCAGTTCTTC.

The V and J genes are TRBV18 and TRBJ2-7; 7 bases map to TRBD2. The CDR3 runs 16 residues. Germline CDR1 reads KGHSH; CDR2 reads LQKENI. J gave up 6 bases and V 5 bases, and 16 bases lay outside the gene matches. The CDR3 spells CASSNKGTTQTSEQYF. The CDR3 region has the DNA TGTGCCAGCTCAAATAAAGGGACTACCCAAACCTCCGAGCAGTACTTC.

CDR3 sequence (DNA): TGCGCCAGCAGCTTGGGGGGCTCAGTCGGTAATGAGCAGTTCTTC. This codes for CASSLGGSVGNEQFF. This sequence joins TRBV5-1 and TRBJ2-1; tentative D call: TRBD1 (5 bases). The CDR3 runs to 15 residues. Germline-derived CDR1 and CDR2 are SGHRS and YFSETQ. Trimming cost V 0 bases and J 7 bases, with 14 bases left between them.

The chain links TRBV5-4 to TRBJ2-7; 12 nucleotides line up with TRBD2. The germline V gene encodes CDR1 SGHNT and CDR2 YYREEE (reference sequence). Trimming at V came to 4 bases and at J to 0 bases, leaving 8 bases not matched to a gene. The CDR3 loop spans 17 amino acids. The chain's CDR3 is CASSQPGLAGSSYEQYF. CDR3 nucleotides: TGTGCCAGCAGCCAACCAGGACTAGCGGGGAGCTCCTACGAGCAGTACTTC.